This TCR beta chain was obtained from a study of identical twins. One entry per CDR3 protein, called by TCRdb with MiXCR from the 5' RACE reads. The repertoire includes about 100,000 distinct CDR3 sequences, just under 6% of them detected once, and approximately 12% sits in the top ten. Regarding the study as a whole: Out-of-frame alpha sequences common to twins exhibited a surplus of low generation probability. Fewer insertions characterized abundant cord blood beta clonotypes, whereas memory repertoires showed none. Interpretation of the results relied on cross-sectional statistical analysis and not on following the same donors. Excess twin sharing in beta out-of-frame sequences was weaker.

Germline V lookup: CDR1 SGHNT, CDR2 YYREEE (reference sequence). V lost 4 bases, J lost 2 bases, and 20 bases lay in between. The CDR3 extends over 17 amino acids. This clonotype was recorded many times. Antigen specificity is unknown. This sequence originates from a woman aged 50 to 60 in good health. Sequencing used memory T cells sorted from blood. The chain is built from TRBV5-4 and TRBJ2-3; D may be TRBD1 (8 bases). The CDR3 DNA reads TGTGCCAGCAGCCAGGGGGGGGGACAGGCCTTCACAGATACGCAGTATTTT. This translates into CASSQGGGQAFTDTQYF.